The 31 T cell receptor beta chains below were found in one sample sequenced in a study of T cell repertoires in cytomegalovirus infection (dated 2019 in TCRdb). TCRdb lists the instrument as Illumina HiSeq 1500. Using fastp at Q25 and MiXCR, TCRdb reprocessed the public reads and kept productive beta chains. Each entry merges the rows of one CDR3 protein and shows their most common DNA and genes. The sample has roughly 730,000 distinct CDR3 sequences on record, approximately 33% of them singletons. Of the sample, 18% falls within the top ten clones. What the treatment or condition label conveys for this sample: in vitro stimulation with specific CMV peptide epitopes to enrich CMV-specific T cells. Their specific antigens are unknown. The sample consisted of cultured PBMCs, taken from culture after CMV antigen stimulation. Receptors originate from a human donor in good health (CMV status not recorded). Some clones in this sample may be carry-over from other donors' samples.

The chain employs TRBV29-1 and TRBJ1-2; D uncertain. The V gene's germline CDR1 is SQVTM and CDR2 ANQGSEA. V dropped 0 bases and J dropped 2 bases, with 7 bases sitting between them. CDR3 length: 13 amino acids. In DNA, the CDR3 is TGCAGCGTTGAAGACGCAGCCAACTATGGCTACACCTTC. Residues: CSVEDAANYGYTF.

The chain uses TRBV6-1 and TRBJ2-7; D remains unclear. Trimming pared 3 bases from V and 6 bases from J, leaving 24 bases between. The germline V gene encodes CDR1 MNHNS and CDR2 SASEGT. This CDR3 has 17 amino acids. Here the CDR3 DNA reads TGTGCCAGCAGTGACCCCTTGTTAGGCTCCCACCCCTTCGAGCAGTACTTC. Its protein product is CASSDPLLGSHPFEQYF.

The CDR3: CASSFLDKLFF. CDR3 DNA sequence: TGTGCCAGCAGCTTCTTAGACAAACTGTTTTTT. The chain has TRBV7-8 and TRBJ1-4; D gene unclear. Trimming cost V 3 bases and J 11 bases, with 7 bases left between them. The length of the CDR3 is 11 residues. CDR1 is SGHVS, CDR2 FQNEAQ, per germline.

V usage is TRBV28 and J usage is TRBJ2-3; 10 bases line up with TRBD1. This CDR3 is 16 amino acids long. Unmatched junction bases numbered 10, after V lost 4 bases and J lost 6 bases. Germline V gene data show CDR1 as MDHEN and CDR2 as SYDVKM. CDR3 DNA: TGTGCCAGCAGTTGGCGGGGGACAGGGGAATCGGATACGCAGTATTTT. Translating it yields CASSWRGTGESDTQYF.

This clonotype was seen a few times. V is TRBV7-9 and J is TRBJ1-2; possibly TRBD1 for D (6 bases). CDR3 size: 14 residues. V gave up 2 bases and J gave up 2 bases, with 9 bases separating them. Germline V gives CDR1 SEHNR, CDR2 FQNEAQ (reference sequence). CDR3 loop: CASSLQQGNYGYTF. CDR3 nucleotides: TGTGCCAGCAGCTTACAGCAGGGGAACTATGGCTACACCTTC.

V and J are TRBV19 and TRBJ2-1, with 11 bases that match TRBD1. With V trimmed by 7 bases and J by 9 bases, 8 bases remained unmatched. The CDR3 loop spans 14 amino acids. Germline V gene data show CDR1 as LNHDA and CDR2 as SQIVND (reference sequence). The CDR3 here is CASTGTGGQSEQFF. The CDR3 nucleotides are TGTGCCAGTACTGGGACAGGGGGTCAGTCTGAGCAGTTCTTC. The full variable domain, in which reference TRBV19 and TRBJ2-1 provide the parts outside the CDR3, is DGGITQSPKYLFRKEGQNVTLSCEQNLNHDAMYWYRQDPGQGLRLIYYSQIVNDFQKGDIAEGYSVSREKKESFPLTVTSAQKNPTAFYLCASTGTGGQSEQFFGPGTRLTVL.

V and J are TRBV6-1 and TRBJ2-7; no clear D gene. Germline V gene data show CDR1 as MNHNS and CDR2 as SASEGT. The CDR3 has 11 residues. Trimming cost V 7 bases and J 7 bases, with 11 bases left between them. For the CDR3, the DNA is TGTGCCAGCACTACCCTCGAGGAGCAGTACTTC. It encodes CASTTLEEQYF.

This chain connects TRBV14 to TRBJ2-1, with a tentative D call TRBD2 (5 bases). The CDR3 is 17 residues long. Per germline, CDR1 SGHDN and CDR2 FVKESK. Trimming took off 4 bases at V and 1 base at J, with 17 bases between the two ends. Written as DNA, the CDR3 is TGTGCCAGCAGCCCCAGTTATGGTAGAGGGTCCTACAATGAGCAGTTCTTC. It is translated as CASSPSYGRGSYNEQFF.

The chain has TRBV29-1 and TRBJ2-7; D gene unclear. Per germline, CDR1 SQVTM and CDR2 ANQGSEA. The V end lost 7 bases, the J end lost 2 bases, and 12 bases lay between the germline ends. There are 12 residues in the CDR3. This CDR3 is CSARTEAYEQYF. The CDR3 DNA sequence: TGCAGCGCACGGACCGAAGCCTACGAGCAGTACTTC.

The V gene is TRBV7-2, the J gene TRBJ2-7, with D unclear. Germline V CDR1 and CDR2: SGHTA, FQGNSA. V was shortened by 5 bases and J by 2 bases, with 19 bases between the two germline ends. The CDR3 runs to 16 residues. CDR3: CASSPRLAPTPYEQYF. The CDR3, as DNA: TGTGCCAGCAGCCCACGTTTGGCCCCAACCCCCTACGAGCAGTACTTC. Supplemented by reference TRBV7-2 and TRBJ2-7, the full variable domain reads GAGVSQSPSNKVTEKGKDVELRCDPISGHTALYWYRQSLGQGLEFLIYFQGNSAPDKSGLPSDRFSAERTGGSVSTLTIQRTQQEDSAVYLCASSPRLAPTPYEQYFGPGTRLTVT.

This clonotype came up many times. The chain is built from TRBV7-8 and TRBJ1-4; D remains unclear. The V gene lost 4 bases and the J gene lost 8 bases, with 8 bases spanning the gap. This CDR3 spans 12 amino acids. Germline values: CDR1 SGHVS, CDR2 FQNEAQ. CDR3 amino acids: CASSWEGEKLFF. In DNA, the CDR3 is TGTGCCAGCAGCTGGGAAGGGGAAAAACTGTTTTTT.

The V and J genes are TRBV29-1 and TRBJ2-2; D gene unclear. The CDR3 is made up of 12 amino acids. The germline V gene has CDR1 SQVTM and CDR2 ANQGSEA. The V end lost 6 bases, the J end lost 6 bases, and 11 bases lay between the germline ends. CDR3 sequence reads: CSVLWVPGELFF. The DNA of the CDR3 is TGCAGCGTCCTGTGGGTGCCCGGGGAGCTGTTTTTT.

This clonotype was counted many times. The chain links TRBV7-2 to TRBJ2-5; maybe TRBD1 (7 bases). The CDR3 is made up of 15 amino acids. Germline lookup yields CDR1 SGHTA and CDR2 FQGNSA. V was trimmed by 3 bases and J by 7 bases, leaving 18 bases between them. The CDR3 sequence is CASSFGRGVFGTQYF. CDR3 in DNA: TGTGCCAGCAGCTTCGGCAGGGGGGTATTCGGGACCCAGTACTTC. Supplemented by reference TRBV7-2 and TRBJ2-5, the full variable domain reads GAGVSQSPSNKVTEKGKDVELRCDPISGHTALYWYRQSLGQGLEFLIYFQGNSAPDKSGLPSDRFSAERTGGSVSTLTIQRTQQEDSAVYLCASSFGRGVFGTQYFGPGTRLLVL.

The chain combines TRBV2 with TRBJ1-2; the D is unclear. The germline gives CDR1 SNHLY, CDR2 FYNNEI. Trimming removed 6 bases at V and 1 base at J, with 15 bases between. CDR3 size: 15 residues. The DNA for the CDR3 is TGTGCCAGCAGCCTCCCTCGGACTTATAACTATGGCTACACCTTC. Translated, it gives CASSLPRTYNYGYTF.

J is TRBJ2-5 and V is TRBV28, with 7 bases identical to TRBD1. From germline, CDR1 is MDHEN and CDR2 SYDVKM. The CDR3 is 14 residues long. The J segment lost 5 bases and the V segment lost 6 bases, leaving 9 bases of the junction unmatched. This CDR3 is CASSEQGYRETQYF. The CDR3 DNA is TGTGCCAGCAGCGAACAGGGGTATCGGGAGACCCAGTACTTC.

J is TRBJ2-4 and V is TRBV7-4; 10 bases align to TRBD2. V shed 4 bases, J shed 0 bases, and the junction held 21 bases outside the gene matches. CDR3 length: 22 amino acids. In germline, CDR1 is SGHVT, CDR2 SQSDAQ. CDR3: CASSSLAISGGLKRKAKNIQYF. CDR3 nucleotides: TGTGCCAGCAGCTCGCTTGCTATTAGCGGGGGGCTGAAGAGAAAAGCCAAAAACATTCAGTACTTC.

This clonotype was seen ten or more times. The chain combines TRBV7-8 with TRBJ2-3; 9 bases fit TRBD2. V was pared by 5 bases and J by 2 bases, with 8 bases of the junction left unmatched. The CDR3 is 16 residues long. From germline, CDR1 is SGHVS and CDR2 FQNEAQ. Here the CDR3 reads CASSGERLADTDTQYF. In nucleotides, the CDR3 is TGTGCCAGCAGCGGGGAAAGACTAGCGGACACAGATACGCAGTATTTT. The full variable domain, with the rest looked up from reference TRBV7-8 and TRBJ2-3, is GAGVSQSPRYKVAKRGQDVALRCDPISGHVSLFWYQQALGQGPEFLTYFQNEAQLDKSGLPSDRFFAERPEGSVSTLKIQRTQQEDSAVYLCASSGERLADTDTQYFGPGTRLTVL.

The V call is TRBV6-2 or TRBV6-3, the J call TRBJ2-2, with a possible D match to TRBD1 (8 bases). With 8 bases removed from V and 6 bases from J, the gap between germline ends came to 13 bases. Germline CDR1 and CDR2: MNHEY and SVGEGT. This CDR3 has 13 residues. CDR3 region: CASDRGGAGELFF. The CDR3 DNA reads as TGTGCCAGCGACAGGGGAGGGGCCGGGGAGCTGTTTTTT.

About this clonotype itself: It may be a read error: a sequence one base away is much more abundant. The V gene is TRBV5-4, the J gene TRBJ2-3; 9 nucleotides line up with TRBD2. From germline, CDR1 is SGHNT and CDR2 YYREEE (reference sequence). The CDR3 extends over 15 amino acids. J was trimmed by 2 bases and V by 2 bases; bases with no gene match: 3. The CDR3 region is CASSFGTSNTDTQYF. CDR3 nucleotide sequence: TGTGCCAGCAGCTTCGGGACTAGCAACACAGATACGCAGTATTTT. Complete variable domain (other parts from reference TRBV5-4 and TRBJ2-3): ETGVTQSPTHLIKTRGQQVTLRCSSQSGHNTVSWYQQALGQGPQFIFQYYREEENGRGNFPPRFSGLQFPNYSSELNVNALELDDSALYLCASSFGTSNTDTQYFGPGTRLTVL.

The chain couples TRBV14 to TRBJ2-7, with D possibly being TRBD2 (6 bases). Per the germline V gene, CDR1 is SGHDN and CDR2 is FVKESK. The V and J ends lost 3 bases and 4 bases respectively, with 10 bases between them. CDR3 length: 13 residues. As DNA, the CDR3 is TGTGCCAGCAGCCAGAGGGACTTGTACGAGCAGTACTTC. Protein: CASSQRDLYEQYF.

The chain links TRBV5-6 to TRBJ1-1; D call uncertain. V was cut by 1 base and J by 2 bases, with 9 bases left in between. This CDR3 region has 14 residues. In germline, CDR1 is SGHDT, CDR2 YYEEEE. CDR3 coding DNA: TGTGCCAGCAGCTTGATATACAGTAACACTGAAGCTTTCTTT. Amino acid sequence: CASSLIYSNTEAFF.

This clonotype turned up a few times. This chain joins TRBV7-2 and TRBJ2-3, with a weak D call TRBD2 (6 bases). Trimming removed 3 bases at V and 2 bases at J, with 12 bases between. CDR3 length: 15 residues. The V gene's germline CDR1 is SGHTA and CDR2 FQGNSA. The CDR3 region is CASSFRGAITDTQYF. The CDR3 DNA reads as TGTGCCAGCAGCTTTCGCGGGGCTATCACAGATACGCAGTATTTT. The full variable domain, completed using reference TRBV7-2 and TRBJ2-3, is GAGVSQSPSNKVTEKGKDVELRCDPISGHTALYWYRQSLGQGLEFLIYFQGNSAPDKSGLPSDRFSAERTGGSVSTLTIQRTQQEDSAVYLCASSFRGAITDTQYFGPGTRLTVL.

The table lists this clonotype with a few counts. V is TRBV10-3 and J is TRBJ1-6; weak D call: TRBD1 (5 bases). Trimming pared 4 bases from V and 7 bases from J, leaving 14 bases between. The germline CDR1 and CDR2 sequences are ENHRY and SYGVKD. CDR3 length: 15 residues. The CDR3 sequence: CAISAGSGGNSPLHF. In DNA, the CDR3 is TGTGCCATCAGTGCTGGGTCCGGGGGAAATTCACCCCTCCACTTT.

The V gene is TRBV10-3, the J gene TRBJ1-4; D gene unclear. The germline V gene has CDR1 ENHRY and CDR2 SYGVKD. The germline V and J ends were trimmed by 5 bases and 1 base, with 8 bases remaining between them. CDR3 length: 14 residues. CDR3: CAISPAGTNEKLFF. Here the CDR3 DNA reads TGTGCCATCAGTCCTGCCGGAACTAATGAAAAACTGTTTTTT.

This clonotype occurred many times. This chain joins TRBV12-3 or TRBV12-4 and TRBJ2-1, with 7 bases aligning to TRBD2. This CDR3 has 15 amino acids. J was trimmed by 4 bases and V by 6 bases; bases with no gene match: 9. The CDR3 nucleotides are TGTGCCAGCAGCTTAACTGGGACTACATACAATGAGCAGTTCTTC. Its protein is CASSLTGTTYNEQFF.

The chain uses TRBV7-6 and TRBJ2-5, with D perhaps TRBD2 (6 bases). Trimming took 7 bases from V and 4 from J, leaving 13 bases between them. This CDR3 contains 13 residues. Germline V gene sequence: CDR1 SGHVS, CDR2 FNYEAQ. CDR3: CASTPGERETQYF. CDR3 bases: TGTGCCAGCACTCCGGGGGAACGAGAGACCCAGTACTTC.

The rearrangement uses TRBV6-8 and TRBJ2-1; no firm D call. V was shortened by 5 bases and J by 6 bases, with 11 bases between the two germline ends. Germline V CDR1 and CDR2: MNHGY, SAAAGT. The CDR3 is made up of 13 amino acids. CDR3 nucleotides: TGTGCCAGCAGTGACCCGGTTGGCAATGAGCAGTTCTTC. Amino acids: CASSDPVGNEQFF.

The rearrangement links TRBV6-5 to TRBJ1-1, with D maybe TRBD1 (5 bases). Germline CDR1 reads MNHEY; CDR2 reads SVGAGI. The V gene lost 5 bases and the J gene lost 0 bases, with 13 bases spanning the gap. The CDR3 consists of 15 residues. CDR3 region: CASSGRGQMNTEAFF. CDR3 nucleotide sequence: TGTGCCAGCAGTGGTAGGGGCCAAATGAACACTGAAGCTTTCTTT.

The chain recombines TRBV11-2 with TRBJ1-1, with D maybe TRBD1 (6 bases). CDR3 length equals 14 residues. The germline V gene has CDR1 SGHAT and CDR2 FQNNGV. The V end lost 4 bases, the J end lost 2 bases, and 11 bases lay between the germline ends. The CDR3 region is CASSSFRGNTEAFF. Here the CDR3 DNA reads TGTGCCAGCAGCTCCTTCAGGGGAAACACTGAAGCTTTCTTT.

CDR3 in amino acids: CASSLHRGSGGVTDTQYF. As DNA, the CDR3 is TGTGCCAGCAGCTTACATCGGGGAAGCGGGGGGGTCACAGATACGCAGTATTTT. This chain uses TRBV7-2 with TRBJ2-3; TRBD2 aligns across 10 bases. The CDR3 has 18 amino acids. Germline V gene sequence: CDR1 SGHTA, CDR2 FQGNSA. J was trimmed by 2 bases and V by 2 bases; bases with no gene match: 10.

There are a few counts of this clonotype. The chain is built from TRBV7-2 and TRBJ2-2; D remains ambiguous. Trimming cost V 6 bases and J 6 bases, with 5 bases left between them. The CDR3 length is 11 residues. The germline gives CDR1 SGHTA, CDR2 FQGNSA. The DNA for the CDR3 is TGTGCCAGCAGATCAGCCGGGGAGCTGTTTTTT. Translation gives CASRSAGELFF.